These 6 T cell receptor beta chains share one sample of origin, sequenced in a study of T cell clonality in common variable immunodeficiency. The repertoire was sequenced with immunoSEQ multiplex PCR; TCRdb's copy has only in-frame clones and lacks some. The sample holds 50,000 to 60,000 clones, and no clone turns up only once. Material: peripheral blood mononuclear cells. The origin of the receptors is a person between 18 and 69 years old in good health.

This clone was observed a handful of times. The missing CDR3 end, 3 residues past where the read stops, is filled in from the germline J gene. J is TRBJ1-1 and V is TRBV30; D uncertain. This CDR3 is built from 13 residues. The germline gives CDR1 GTSNPN, CDR2 SVGIG (reference sequence). CDR3 in amino acids: CALLAGDYNEAFF. The sequenced part of the CDR3 DNA is TGTGCCTTACTAGCGGGAGATTACAATGAG. Full variable domain (rest looked up from reference TRBV30 and TRBJ1-1): SQTIHQWPATLVQPVGSPLSLECTVEGTSNPNLYWYRQAAGRGLQLLFYSVGIGQISSEVPQNLSASRPQDRQFILSSKKLLLSDSGFYLCALLAGDYNEAFFGQGTRLTVV.

This clone was picked up many times. The read ends 3 residues early relative to the CDR3; the germline J gene fills the gap. The chain employs TRBV20-1 and TRBJ1-1, with 7 bases identical to TRBD1. The CDR3 loop spans 12 amino acids. Losses at the gene ends were 2 bases for V and 3 bases for J; bases not matched to a gene: 0. Germline V gene sequence: CDR1 DFQATT, CDR2 SNEGSKA (reference sequence). This CDR3 is CSARQGDTEAFF. Partial CDR3 DNA: TGCAGTGCTAGACAGGGGGACACTGAA.

In its sample, this clone was seen many times. The read halts 3 residues ahead of the CDR3 end, with the missing end drawn from the germline J gene. The chain is built from TRBV28 and TRBJ1-4; 9 nucleotides align to TRBD1. V trimming: 6 bases; J trimming: 8 bases; junction bases outside the gene matches: 4. The CDR3 is 13 amino acids. The germline CDR1 and CDR2 sequences are MDHEN and SYDVKM. Incomplete CDR3 DNA: TGTGCCAGCAGGGGGACAGGGAGAGAAAAA. The encoded protein is CASRGTGREK. The whole CDR3 protein is CASRGTGREKLFF.

A note on this clone: Read coverage stops 3 residues before the CDR3 terminus; the germline J gene supplies the remainder. V is TRBV7-9 and J is TRBJ2-3; no clear D. This CDR3 spans 14 amino acids. CDR1 and CDR2 from the germline V gene are SEHNR and FQNEAQ (reference sequence). Incomplete CDR3 DNA: TGTGCCAGCAGCTTAGGTTTAGGGCGAGAGACG. This sequence encodes CASSLGLGRET. The complete CDR3 protein is CASSLGLGRETQYF.

The table lists this clone with many counts. The CDR3 is cut off 3 residues early in the read; its end comes from the germline J gene. This chain links TRBV19 with TRBJ2-2; 7 positions match TRBD2. Germline assignment: CDR1 LNHDA and CDR2 SQIVND (reference sequence). J lost 7 bases, V lost 7 bases, and 9 bases had no gene match. CDR3 size: 14 residues. CDR3 DNA (partial): TGTGCCAGTAAGAGGGAGGGGATGATCGGGGAG. Its protein is CASKREGMIGE. The entire CDR3 reads CASKREGMIGELFF.

This clone has ten or more counts. Read sequence stops 3 residues before the CDR3 end, and the germline J gene provides the missing end. Distinct nucleotide sequences in the sample also encode this CDR3. The V gene is TRBV10-3, the J gene TRBJ1-2; no definite D call. Deletions cut 2 bases from V and 7 bases from J, with 17 bases between. The CDR3 covers 15 residues. CDR1 ENHRY and CDR2 SYGVKD come from the germline V gene. The sequenced CDR3 bases are TGTGCCATCAGTGAGGCCGACATTCCCTCTGGTGGC. Its protein is CAISEADIPSGG. The whole CDR3 sequence reads CAISEADIPSGGYTF.